The 25 T cell receptor beta chains below come from one sample, sequenced in a study of blood T cells in healthy people across ages (dated by TCRdb to the mid-2010s). The library relied on 5' RACE. Sequenced using an Illumina HiSeq 2500. A second PCR of roughly 6 to 11 cycles was run with a J-beta primer mix and a sample-barcoded 5' primer. TCRdb reprocessed the public reads (quality trimming at Q25 with fastp, clone calling with MiXCR) and kept in-frame beta chains. One record per CDR3 amino acid sequence lists the most common genes and DNA. For this sample the table gives about 640,000 distinct CDR3 sequences, of which around three fifths were detected only once. The ten largest account for roughly 34% of the sample. Sequencing was done on a sample of blood. Receptors were obtained from a man between 60 and 70 years old in good health.

This clonotype came up a few times. The V call is TRBV12-5, the J call TRBJ1-5; possibly TRBD1 for D (5 bases). V lost 3 bases to trimming and J lost 5 bases, with 11 bases between them. In germline, CDR1 is LGHNT, CDR2 FRNRAP. The CDR3 loop spans 14 amino acids. Written as DNA, the CDR3 is TGTGCTAGTGGTTTTGGGGCCATAGATCAGCCCCAGCATTTT. This translates into CASGFGAIDQPQHF.

In this sample, this clonotype turned up a few times. J is TRBJ2-7 and V is TRBV6-2 or TRBV6-3; TRBD1 agrees at 9 bases. After removal of 6 bases from V and 2 bases from J, the junction contained 5 bases not matched to a gene. The CDR3 is 14 amino acids. Germline CDR1 reads MNHEY; CDR2 reads SVGEGT. The CDR3, as DNA: TGTGCCAGCAGGTCCGGGACAGGGACCTACGAGCAGTACTTC. Translation: CASRSGTGTYEQYF.

This clonotype showed up just a few times. The V call is TRBV12-3 or TRBV12-4, the J call TRBJ2-1; 7 bases are a match to TRBD2. The junction had 10 bases not matched to a gene; V was cut back by 3 bases and J by 8 bases. This CDR3 region has 15 residues. The CDR3 nucleotides read TGTGCCAGCAGTTTCGGGCGGGGGTTAAACGATGAGCAGTTCTTC. This encodes CASSFGRGLNDEQFF.

In its sample, this clonotype was seen a few times. The V and J genes are TRBV12-3 or TRBV12-4 and TRBJ2-1; 7 nucleotides match TRBD1. CDR3 length: 15 amino acids. J gave up 3 bases and V 6 bases, and 8 bases lay outside the gene matches. CDR3 residues: CASRAPGTVYNEQFF. The CDR3 DNA is TGTGCCAGCAGGGCACCCGGGACAGTCTACAATGAGCAGTTCTTC.

This clonotype appeared a few times. This sequence joins TRBV9 and TRBJ1-2; D is perhaps TRBD1 (5 bases). V lost 3 bases to trimming and J lost 4 bases, with 16 bases between them. Germline V CDR1 and CDR2: SGDLS, YYNGEE. The CDR3 has 15 residues. The CDR3 DNA is TGTGCCAGCAGCGGGCCCCAGGGTATGGGCTATGGCTACACCTTC. It encodes CASSGPQGMGYGYTF.

This chain links TRBV3-1 with TRBJ1-2, with a weak D call TRBD1 (5 bases). This CDR3 region has 17 residues. Germline values: CDR1 LGHDT, CDR2 YNNKEL (reference sequence). V gave up 1 base and J gave up 5 bases, with 20 bases separating them. CDR3 DNA: TGTGCCAGCAGCCAAGCTGGCGGGGCCGCACGTTCTTATGGCTACACCTTC. It yields the protein CASSQAGGAARSYGYTF.

The rearrangement joins TRBV20-1 to TRBJ1-1; unclear D gene. CDR3 length: 15 amino acids. The germline V and J ends were trimmed by 6 bases and 0 bases, with 17 bases remaining between them. Per germline, CDR1 DFQATT and CDR2 SNEGSKA (reference sequence). The CDR3 spells CSAAPGIGMNTEAFF. In DNA, the CDR3 is TGCAGTGCCGCGCCGGGAATTGGGATGAACACTGAAGCTTTCTTT.

The rearrangement links TRBV5-1 to TRBJ2-1; a possible D gene is TRBD1 (6 bases). CDR3 size: 17 residues. Deletions cut 2 bases from V and 4 bases from J, with 19 bases between. Germline V gives CDR1 SGHRS, CDR2 YFSETQ. The CDR3 nucleotides are TGCGCCAGCAGCTTCTCAGGGGCAGGAAACCTTTACAATGAGCAGTTCTTC. It codes for CASSFSGAGNLYNEQFF.

This clonotype occurred once. This chain uses TRBV20-1 with TRBJ2-1; TRBD1 or TRBD2 may be the D gene (5 bases each). Germline loops: CDR1 DFQATT, CDR2 SNEGSKA (reference sequence). V was shortened by 5 bases and J by 6 bases, with 11 bases between the two germline ends. CDR3 length: 12 amino acids. CDR3 region: CSAPGARNEQFF. The CDR3 DNA is TGCAGTGCTCCCGGGGCTCGCAATGAGCAGTTCTTC.

There are a few counts of this clonotype. This rearrangement joins TRBV3-1 to TRBJ2-5, with TRBD1 identical over 9 bases. There are 13 residues in the CDR3. Trimming took 6 bases from V and 4 from J; bases not matched to a gene: 3. In germline, CDR1 is LGHDT, CDR2 YNNKEL (reference sequence). For the CDR3, the DNA is TGTGCCAGCAGGCAACAGGGGGCAGAGACCCAGTACTTC. Amino acid sequence: CASRQQGAETQYF.

The chain carries TRBV3-1 and TRBJ2-5; D uncertain. This CDR3 comprises 15 residues. V shed 1 base and J shed 5 bases, with 14 bases lying between them. Germline values: CDR1 LGHDT, CDR2 YNNKEL (reference sequence). Written as DNA, the CDR3 is TGTGCCAGCAGCCAAGCGACCTTGGCTCCCGAGACCCAGTACTTC. Amino acids: CASSQATLAPETQYF.

This clonotype has a handful of counts. This may be a read error, as it is one base from a much larger clone. The chain has TRBV9 and TRBJ2-1; a possible D gene is TRBD1 (6 bases). The length of the CDR3 is 16 residues. Germline assignment: CDR1 SGDLS and CDR2 YYNGEE. Trimming stripped 0 bases from V and 13 bases from J, with 23 bases between. CDR3 sequence: CASSVGTGMAAETQFF. DNA of the CDR3: TGTGCCAGCAGCGTAGGAACAGGGATGGCTGCGGAGACCCAGTTCTTC.

This rearrangement joins TRBV29-1 to TRBJ1-1, with a weak D call TRBD1 (6 bases). V lost 5 bases to trimming and J lost 4 bases, with 14 bases between them. Per germline, CDR1 SQVTM and CDR2 ANQGSEA. CDR3 size: 13 residues. For the CDR3, the DNA is TGCAGCGTTCTTGGCAGGGGAGGCACTGAAGCTTTCTTT. Protein sequence: CSVLGRGGTEAFF.

This clonotype was found many times. The CDR3 DNA reads as TGTGCCAGCCGACAGGGGAGGGGCTCGGGAAACATTCAGTACTTC. It yields the protein CASRQGRGSGNIQYF. The rearrangement joins TRBV2 to TRBJ2-4; D possibly corresponds to TRBD1 (8 bases). Germline CDR1 reads SNHLY; CDR2 reads FYNNEI. Trimming took off 8 bases at V and 6 bases at J, with 20 bases between the two ends. The CDR3 covers 15 residues.

The sample holds a few counts of this clonotype. The rearrangement uses TRBV6-1 and TRBJ2-5, with 9 positions matching TRBD1. From germline, CDR1 is MNHNS and CDR2 SASEGT. This CDR3 has 15 residues. V lost 5 bases, J lost 11 bases, and 15 bases stayed unmatched. DNA for the CDR3: TGTGCCAGCAGTCCGGGACAGGGTACTCAAAATGAGCAGTACTTC. It translates to CASSPGQGTQNEQYF.

The sample holds one count of this clonotype. The chain recombines TRBV3-1 with TRBJ2-1, with 8 bases fitting TRBD2. After removal of 4 bases from V and 8 bases from J, the junction contained 13 bases not matched to a gene. The CDR3 spans 16 residues. Germline-derived CDR1 and CDR2 are LGHDT and YNNKEL (reference sequence). CDR3 residues: CASSLTGRGAIDEQFF. Here the CDR3 DNA reads TGTGCCAGCAGCCTCACTGGGCGGGGGGCCATTGATGAGCAGTTCTTC.

This clonotype was observed once. J is TRBJ2-6 and V is TRBV18; TRBD1 aligns across 8 bases. Germline CDR1 and CDR2: KGHSH and LQKENI. The CDR3 is made up of 16 amino acids. V dropped 3 bases and J dropped 2; count of bases not matched to a gene: 3. The CDR3 spells CASSPGQATGANVLTF. Here the CDR3 DNA reads TGTGCCAGCTCACCGGGACAGGCGACTGGGGCCAACGTCCTGACTTTC.

This sequence joins TRBV2 and TRBJ2-1, with a weak D call TRBD2 (7 bases). V lost 4 bases, J lost 0 bases, and 16 bases lay in between. This CDR3 is 17 amino acids long. Germline V gene lookup returns CDR1 SNHLY and CDR2 FYNNEI. Here the CDR3 reads CASSVLGGPSSYNEQFF. CDR3 DNA sequence: TGTGCCAGCAGTGTCCTCGGGGGGCCGAGCTCCTACAATGAGCAGTTCTTC.

Here the CDR3 DNA reads TGTGCCATCAGTGAGACGGGGGGGTTCGATGAGCAGTTCTTC. Protein sequence: CAISETGGFDEQFF. This chain uses TRBV10-3 with TRBJ2-1; TRBD2 aligns across 8 bases. The CDR3 consists of 14 residues. V dropped 2 bases and J dropped 8; count of bases not matched to a gene: 5. Germline V gives CDR1 ENHRY, CDR2 SYGVKD.

A note on this clonotype: The junction differs from germline at one of its ends, possibly a read error. J is TRBJ2-5 and V is TRBV18; tentative D call: TRBD1 (5 bases). The CDR3 is 13 amino acids. CDR1 and CDR2 (germline): KGHSH, LQKENI. The CDR3 nucleotides are TGTGCCAGCTCACCAAATCAGGGCGAGACCCGGTACTTC. It translates to CASSPNQGETRYF.

A few counts support this clonotype. V gene TRBV6-6 combines with J gene TRBJ1-1; D not certain. The CDR3 extends over 14 amino acids. Germline CDR1 reads MNHNY; CDR2 reads SVGAGI (reference sequence). V lost 0 bases, J lost 5 bases, and 10 bases lay in between. The CDR3 region has the DNA TGTGCCAGCAGTTACTCGATGGTGGGAACTGAAGCTTTCTTT. Translated: CASSYSMVGTEAFF.

The rearrangement uses TRBV6-1 and TRBJ1-6, with 8 bases aligning to TRBD1. CDR3 length: 15 residues. Per germline, CDR1 MNHNS and CDR2 SASEGT. V shed 5 bases and J 11 bases; nucleotides not matched to a gene: 11. This chain's CDR3 is CASSNTQGAQAPLHF. CDR3 nucleotides: TGTGCCAGCAGTAATACGCAGGGGGCGCAGGCACCCCTCCACTTT.

The V and J genes are TRBV3-1 and TRBJ2-5; D might be TRBD1 (5 bases). The length of the CDR3 is 15 residues. The V end lost 0 bases, the J end lost 5 bases, and 13 bases lay between the germline ends. Germline-derived CDR1 and CDR2 are LGHDT and YNNKEL (reference sequence). DNA of the CDR3: TGTGCCAGCAGCCAAGAACGCTCAGGGTCGGAGACCCAGTACTTC. Translation: CASSQERSGSETQYF.

The chain combines TRBV20-1 with TRBJ2-7; 16 positions agree with TRBD2. Germline CDR1 DFQATT, CDR2 SNEGSKA (reference sequence). V trimming: 3 bases; J trimming: 2 bases; junction bases outside the gene matches: 7. This CDR3 has 17 amino acids. DNA for the CDR3: TGCAGTGCTAGCCCCCCCGGGACTAGCGGGGGGGCCTACGAGCAGTACTTC. The encoded protein is CSASPPGTSGGAYEQYF.

The rearrangement joins TRBV7-2 to TRBJ1-2, with D tentatively TRBD1 (5 bases). CDR1 and CDR2 from the germline V gene are SGHTA and FQGNSA. Trimming took off 5 bases at V and 6 bases at J, with 19 bases between the two ends. There are 15 residues in the CDR3. The CDR3 nucleotides read TGTGCCAGCAGCCCTAGGGCGGGGGAGGTGGATGGCTACACCTTC. Its translation is CASSPRAGEVDGYTF.